The 10 T cell receptor beta chains given below trace back to one sample, sequenced in a study of CD8 T cells in Susac syndrome. cDNA came from around 0.54 to 1 ug RNA primed by random hexamers. Via MiXCR, TCRdb re-called the immunoSEQ multiplex PCR reads, giving one row per CDR3 protein. The sample lists 400,000 to 550,000 distinct CDR3 sequences, about 85% occurring once. Sequencing used CD8+ T cells from PBMCs. Source of these receptors: a human donor with multiple sclerosis.

The chain joins TRBV29-1 to TRBJ2-1; possible D gene TRBD2, 6 bases. The CDR3 runs to 14 residues. The germline V gene has CDR1 SQVTM and CDR2 ANQGSEA. Between the trimmed V and J ends, which lost 4 bases and 9 bases, there was a span of 19 bases. CDR3 in amino acids: CSVGGTQRYSEQFF. The CDR3 DNA sequence: TGCAGCGTTGGGGGGACTCAGCGGTATAGTGAGCAGTTCTTC.

V is TRBV18 and J is TRBJ2-7; 7 bases agree with TRBD1. The CDR3 contains 14 residues. With V trimmed by 3 bases and J by 2 bases, 4 bases remained unmatched. Germline values: CDR1 KGHSH, CDR2 LQKENI. Here the CDR3 reads CASSPDRVPYEQYF. Here the CDR3 DNA reads TGTGCCAGCTCACCCGACAGGGTACCCTACGAGCAGTACTTC.

This clonotype was found a few times. A junction boundary mismatches the germline segment, possibly from a read error. This chain uses TRBV4-1 with TRBJ2-1; TRBD1 is a possible D gene (6 bases). The length of the CDR3 is 13 residues. The germline V gene has CDR1 MGHRA and CDR2 YSYEKL. This CDR3 is CASSQGLYNEQFF. The CDR3 region has the DNA TGTGCCAGCAGTCAGGGGCTCTACAATGAGCAGTTCTTC.

The chain uses TRBV30 and TRBJ2-7, with a weak D call TRBD2 (6 bases). The V end lost 4 bases, the J end lost 6 bases, and 10 bases lay between the germline ends. Germline assignment: CDR1 GTSNPN and CDR2 SVGIG (reference sequence). The CDR3 length is 11 residues. CDR3 in DNA: TGTGCCTGGAATAACGGGGGCGAGCAGTACTTC. It translates to CAWNNGGEQYF.

The V call is TRBV7-9, the J call TRBJ2-1; 13 bases align to TRBD2. V lost 10 bases, J lost 0 bases, and 9 bases stayed unmatched. This CDR3 is built from 17 residues. Germline V lookup: CDR1 SEHNR, CDR2 FQNEAQ (reference sequence). CDR3 coding DNA: TGTGCCATTCCGCCGGGGACTAGCGGGGACTCCTACAATGAGCAGTTCTTC. It codes for CAIPPGTSGDSYNEQFF.

The genes are TRBV19 and TRBJ1-2; tentative D call: TRBD1 (6 bases). Germline CDR1 LNHDA, CDR2 SQIVND (reference sequence). The CDR3 is 15 amino acids. The V and J ends lost 7 bases and 6 bases respectively, with 21 bases between them. CDR3 in DNA: TGTGCCAGTACCCCCGGCCCGACAGGCTGGAATGGCTACACCTTC. Its translation: CASTPGPTGWNGYTF. The full variable domain, completed using reference TRBV19 and TRBJ1-2, is DGGITQSPKYLFRKEGQNVTLSCEQNLNHDAMYWYRQDPGQGLRLIYYSQIVNDFQKGDIAEGYSVSREKKESFPLTVTSAQKNPTAFYLCASTPGPTGWNGYTFGSGTRLTVV.

The chain has TRBV29-1 and TRBJ2-6; either TRBD1 or TRBD2 may fit D (5 bases each). Germline loops: CDR1 SQVTM, CDR2 ANQGSEA. There are 14 residues in the CDR3. The V gene lost 0 bases and the J gene lost 2 bases, with 5 bases spanning the gap. The CDR3 DNA is TGCAGCGTTGAAGAGGGACCTGGGGCCAACGTCCTGACTTTC. As protein: CSVEEGPGANVLTF.

Notes on this clonotype: A junction boundary mismatches the germline segment, possibly from a read error. The J gene is TRBJ2-6, the V gene TRBV28; 7 nucleotides agree with TRBD2. The length of the CDR3 is 17 residues. Germline V gives CDR1 MDHEN, CDR2 SYDVKM. In nucleotides, the CDR3 is TGTGCCAGCAGTTTAGATAGCGGGTCTTCTGGGACCAACGTCCTGACTTTC. Amino acids: CASSLDSGSSGTNVLTF.

The chain couples TRBV6-5 to TRBJ2-2; D not resolved. The V end was cut by 8 bases, the J end by 0 bases, with 7 bases between. Germline CDR1 reads MNHEY; CDR2 reads SVGAGI. This CDR3 comprises 13 residues. The CDR3 loop is CASARTNTGELFF. The CDR3 nucleotides are TGTGCCAGCGCCCGGACGAACACCGGGGAGCTGTTTTTT.

V usage is TRBV6-5 and J usage is TRBJ2-1, with unresolved D. Trimming pared 2 bases from V and 1 base from J, leaving 9 bases between. Germline CDR1 is MNHEY and CDR2 is SVGAGI. The CDR3 contains 15 residues. CDR3 sequence: CASSYARESYNEQFF. The DNA for the CDR3 is TGTGCCAGCAGTTACGCAAGGGAATCCTACAATGAGCAGTTCTTC.